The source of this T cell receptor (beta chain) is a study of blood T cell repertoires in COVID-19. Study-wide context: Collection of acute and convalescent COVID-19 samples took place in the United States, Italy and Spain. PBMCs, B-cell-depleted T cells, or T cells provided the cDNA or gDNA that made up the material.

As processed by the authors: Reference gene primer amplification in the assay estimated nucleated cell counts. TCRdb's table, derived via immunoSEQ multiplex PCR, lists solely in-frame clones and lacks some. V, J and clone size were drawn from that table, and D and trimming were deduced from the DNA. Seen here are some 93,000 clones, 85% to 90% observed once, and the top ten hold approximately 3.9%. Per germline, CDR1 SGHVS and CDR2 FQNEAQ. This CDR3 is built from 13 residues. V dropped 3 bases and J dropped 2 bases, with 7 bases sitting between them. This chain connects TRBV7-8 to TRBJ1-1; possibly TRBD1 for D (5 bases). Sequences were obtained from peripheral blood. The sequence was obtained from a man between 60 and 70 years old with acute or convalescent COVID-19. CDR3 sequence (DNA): TGTGCCAGCAGCTTCAGGGTCAACACTGAAGCTTTCTTT. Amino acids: CASSFRVNTEAFF.